The following is a T cell receptor beta chain sequence with its context. These data come from a study of CD8 T cells in Susac syndrome. As for the study in general: Patients with Susac syndrome were therapy-naive, treated with corticosteroids, or treated with intravenous immunoglobulin alone when blood was collected.

Both CD4+ and CD8+ T cells were negatively isolated, and TEMRA cells underwent FACS enrichment. It was with random hexamers that roughly 0.45 to 1 ug RNA was reverse transcribed. TCR beta CDR3 was amplified by immunoSEQ multiplex PCR. This amplification extended across 54 Vbeta and 13 Jbeta segments. TCRdb used MiXCR to reprocess the immunoSEQ multiplex PCR reads, holding one entry per CDR3 protein. The table shows some 100,000 distinct CDR3 sequences, with about 95% occurring only once. The V gene lost 5 bases and the J gene lost 3 bases, with 19 bases spanning the gap. The CDR3 extends over 17 amino acids. The germline V gene encodes CDR1 MNHEY and CDR2 SMNVEV (reference sequence).

This receptor was taken from a human donor with Susac syndrome. The J gene is TRBJ2-2, the V gene TRBV27; TRBD1 is a possible D gene (6 bases). The sequencing input was CD8+ T cells from PBMCs. CDR3 protein: CASSNQQGSGYTGELFF. CDR3 in DNA: TGTGCCAGCAGTAACCAACAGGGAAGTGGGTACACCGGGGAGCTGTTTTTT.